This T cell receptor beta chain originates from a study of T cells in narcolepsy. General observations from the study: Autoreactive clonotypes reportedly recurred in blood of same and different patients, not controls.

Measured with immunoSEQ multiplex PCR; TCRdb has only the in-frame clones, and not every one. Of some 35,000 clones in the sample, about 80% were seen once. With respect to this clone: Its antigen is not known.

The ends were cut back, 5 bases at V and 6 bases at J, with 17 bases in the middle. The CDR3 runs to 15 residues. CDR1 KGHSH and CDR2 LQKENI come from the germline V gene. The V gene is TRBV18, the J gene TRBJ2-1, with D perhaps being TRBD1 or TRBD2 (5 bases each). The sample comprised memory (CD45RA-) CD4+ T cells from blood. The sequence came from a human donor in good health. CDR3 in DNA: TGTGCCAGCTCAGTACCCGGGACGGCCACCAATGAGCAGTTCTTC. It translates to CASSVPGTATNEQFF.